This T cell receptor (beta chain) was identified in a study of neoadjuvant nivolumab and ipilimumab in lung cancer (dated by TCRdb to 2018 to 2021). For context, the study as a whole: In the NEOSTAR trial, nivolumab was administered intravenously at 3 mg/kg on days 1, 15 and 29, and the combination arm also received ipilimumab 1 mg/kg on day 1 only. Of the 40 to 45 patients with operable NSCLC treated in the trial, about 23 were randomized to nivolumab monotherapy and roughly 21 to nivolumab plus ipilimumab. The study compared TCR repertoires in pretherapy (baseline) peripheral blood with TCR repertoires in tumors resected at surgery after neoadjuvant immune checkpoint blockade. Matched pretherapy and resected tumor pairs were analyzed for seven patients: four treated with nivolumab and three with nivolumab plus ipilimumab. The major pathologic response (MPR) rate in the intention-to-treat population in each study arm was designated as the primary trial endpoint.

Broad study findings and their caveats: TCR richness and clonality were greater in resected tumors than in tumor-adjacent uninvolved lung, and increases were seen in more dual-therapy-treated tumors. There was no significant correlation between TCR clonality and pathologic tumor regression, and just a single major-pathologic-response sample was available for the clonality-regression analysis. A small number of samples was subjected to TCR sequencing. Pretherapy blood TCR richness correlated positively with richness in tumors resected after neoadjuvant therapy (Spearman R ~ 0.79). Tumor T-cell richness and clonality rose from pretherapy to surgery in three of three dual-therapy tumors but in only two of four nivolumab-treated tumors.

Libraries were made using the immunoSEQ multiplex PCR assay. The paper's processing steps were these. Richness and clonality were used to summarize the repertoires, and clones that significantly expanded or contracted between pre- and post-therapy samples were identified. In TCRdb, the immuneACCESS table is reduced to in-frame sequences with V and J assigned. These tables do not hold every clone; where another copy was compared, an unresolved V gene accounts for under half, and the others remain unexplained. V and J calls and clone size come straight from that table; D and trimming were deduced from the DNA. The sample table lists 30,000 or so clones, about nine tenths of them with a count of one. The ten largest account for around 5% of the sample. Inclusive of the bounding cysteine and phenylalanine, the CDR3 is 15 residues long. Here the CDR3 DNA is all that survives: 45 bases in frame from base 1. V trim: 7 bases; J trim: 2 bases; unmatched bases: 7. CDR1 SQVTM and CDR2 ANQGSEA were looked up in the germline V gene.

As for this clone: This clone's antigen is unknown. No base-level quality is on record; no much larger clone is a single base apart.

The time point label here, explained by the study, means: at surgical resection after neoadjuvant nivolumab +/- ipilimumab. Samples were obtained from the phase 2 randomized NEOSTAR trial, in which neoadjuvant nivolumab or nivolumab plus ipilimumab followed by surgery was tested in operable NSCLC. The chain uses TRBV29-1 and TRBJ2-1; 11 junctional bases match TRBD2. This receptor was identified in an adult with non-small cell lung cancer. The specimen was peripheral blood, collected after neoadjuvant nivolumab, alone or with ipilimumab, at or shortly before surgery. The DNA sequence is TGCAGCGACGGCCGTAGCGGGGGGGCCTACAATGAGCAGTTCTTC. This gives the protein CSDGRSGGAYNEQFF.